This T cell receptor beta chain was profiled in a study of control samples from healthy donors and cancer patients. TCRdb's table, derived via immunoSEQ multiplex PCR, lists solely in-frame clones and lacks some. The profile covers some 74,000 clones, with about 94% appearing a single time and approximately 2.5% taken by the ten largest. The specimen was blood. The sequence derives from a woman aged 25 to 45 in good health.

The CDR3 nucleotides are TGTGCCAGCAGCTCAACCGACAGGGGGACGTCTAATGAAAAACTGTTTTTT. Translating gives CASSSTDRGTSNEKLFF. V usage is TRBV7-9 and J usage is TRBJ1-4, with 9 bases aligning to TRBD1. Trimming took 4 bases from V and 3 from J; bases not matched to a gene: 9. Germline-derived CDR1 and CDR2 are SEHNR and FQNEAQ (reference sequence). The CDR3 covers 17 residues.